This T cell receptor beta chain was found in a study of blood T cells in healthy people across ages. Points from the study as a whole: In older individuals, TCR beta diversity per million T cells was lower, falling roughly linearly with age. Not knowing donor CMV status may have confounded expanded clonotype changes.

PCR was performed a second time for 7 to 11 cycles using a sample-barcoded 5' primer and a J-beta primer mix. Paired-end reads containing CDR3 totaled no fewer than 2.5 million for each sample. One entry per CDR3 protein, called by TCRdb with MiXCR from the 5' RACE reads. The sample gives about 800,000 distinct CDR3 sequences, roughly 60% of which show up once; roughly 20% is in the top ten. This clonotype has just a few counts. What it binds is unknown. The CDR3 consists of 18 residues. The V and J ends lost 7 bases and 1 base, in that order; junction bases with no gene match: 12. CDR1 and CDR2 (germline): MRHNA, SNTAGT.

The TCR comes from a man aged 25-40 years in good health. Sequenced sample: blood. The J gene is TRBJ2-5, the V gene TRBV6-4; 13 bases map to TRBD2. The CDR3 coding sequence is TGTGCCAGCAATGGACTAGCGGGGGCCCCGGAGTCCCAAGAGACCCAGTACTTC. Translating gives CASNGLAGAPESQETQYF.